This T cell receptor (beta chain) was observed in a study of cytomegalovirus exposure and HLA in healthy donors. Only a few counts were recorded for this clone. The antigen is not known. Researchers ran the PCR with 60 Vbeta and 13 Jbeta primers. The method was immunoSEQ multiplex PCR; TCRdb's version includes in-frame clones alone and lacks a portion of them. In the table there are about 89,000 clones, around 85% of which are singletons. CDR1 and CDR2 from the germline V gene are SGHTA and FQGNSA. The CDR3 has 15 amino acids. Trimming shortened V by 4 bases and J by 1 base, and 13 bases separated the two germline ends. Study outcomes and limitations: Most TCR sequences proved rare, with some public TCRs found in many donors. According to an earlier analysis, most TCR beta V segments yielded productive rearrangements about 87% or about 30% of the time. Later analysis showed TCR association rates varying by HLA locus, highest for DRB1 and lowest for HLA-C.

The chain uses TRBV7-2 and TRBJ1-1; possible D gene TRBD1, 6 bases. The sequencing input was PBMCs. This receptor was obtained from a man aged 35 to 55 in good health and CMV-seropositive. The CDR3 here is CASSSKQGGNTEAFF. CDR3 DNA: TGTGCCAGCAGCTCAAAACAGGGCGGGAACACTGAAGCTTTCTTT.